This is a list of T cell receptor beta chains from one sample in a study of CD8+ T cells in alopecia areata. Here immunoSEQ multiplex PCR was the method, and the copy in TCRdb shows in-frame clones only, minus some. The sample has about 140,000 clones; 40% to 55% are singletons. The sample consisted of CD4+ T cells sorted from blood, taken at week 0. The receptors here all came from a human donor with alopecia areata. Both conserved end residues are trimmed from each CDR3. For some rows the clone size is stated as once, few or many, or as a class when expanded; others skip it.

CDR3 protein: ASSEVYSNQPQH; clone size: .; CDR3 length: 12; V gene: TRBV2; J gene: TRBJ1-5
CDR3 protein: ASSSTSGPYNEQF; clone size: .; CDR3 length: 13; V gene: TRBV7-2; J gene: TRBJ2-1
CDR3 protein: SVTSGGSYEQY; clone size: .; CDR3 length: 11; V gene: TRBV29-1; J gene: TRBJ2-7
CDR3 protein: SVPPGGTFSGELF; clone size: few; CDR3 length: 13; V gene: TRBV29-1; J gene: TRBJ2-2
CDR3 protein: ASSPAGLIGDTEAF; clone size: few; CDR3 length: 14; V gene: TRBV7-8; J gene: TRBJ1-1
CDR3 protein: ASRRAGVHEQY; clone size: .; CDR3 length: 11; V gene: TRBV5-4; J gene: TRBJ2-7
CDR3 protein: ASRAQGGYEQY; clone size: .; CDR3 length: 11; V gene: TRBV2; J gene: TRBJ2-7
CDR3 protein: SVTPGPGVRY; clone size: .; CDR3 length: 10; V gene: TRBV29-1; J gene: TRBJ2-7
CDR3 protein: ASREGRSYEQY; clone size: .; CDR3 length: 11; V gene: TRBV6-6; J gene: TRBJ2-7
CDR3 protein: ASSPTLFGIQY; clone size: .; CDR3 length: 11; V gene: TRBV7-8; J gene: TRBJ2-4
CDR3 protein: SAREETQY; clone size: .; CDR3 length: 8; V gene: TRBV20-1; J gene: TRBJ2-5
CDR3 protein: ASRERREWELF; clone size: .; CDR3 length: 11; V gene: TRBV2; J gene: TRBJ2-2
CDR3 protein: ASSLSGSGAQH; clone size: many; CDR3 length: 11; V gene: TRBV28; J gene: TRBJ1-5
CDR3 protein: AWSVWGDGGYT; clone size: .; CDR3 length: 11; V gene: TRBV30; J gene: TRBJ1-2
CDR3 protein: ASSYSGTPPYEQF; clone size: .; CDR3 length: 13; V gene: TRBV6-5; J gene: TRBJ2-1
CDR3 protein: ASSPFRSTEQY; clone size: .; CDR3 length: 11; V gene: TRBV7-2; J gene: TRBJ2-7
CDR3 protein: SVGRGTGNTIY; clone size: .; CDR3 length: 11; V gene: TRBV29-1; J gene: TRBJ1-3